This T cell receptor (beta chain) was identified in a study of blood T cell repertoires in COVID-19 (dated by TCRdb to 2019 to 2021). For the study in its entirety: The collaborator samples originated in the United States, Italy and Spain and spanned the acute and convalescent phases of COVID-19. Where HLA class I and class II types were available, the types were taken from metadata supplied by the sample provider, not from assay-based typing. Sample metadata almost always included a de-identified subject ID, COVID-19 status, age in years and sex. The samples were drawn from two sources: the first 160 participants of the ongoing ImmuneRACE study, and approximately 1,300 subjects contributed by 6 global collaborators. The material from the prospective study consisted of cDNA or gDNA derived from T cells, B-cell-depleted T cells, or PBMCs. The dataset comprised deeply sampled blood TCRbeta repertoires from subjects exposed to, actively infected with, or recovered from COVID-19. A freely available public database, intended as a resource for researchers studying the immune response to SARS-CoV-2, is where the repertoires were released.

Enrolling through a virtual design, the prospective study's participants ranged in age from roughly 18 to 95 years and lived across 24 United States geographic areas. Cohort assignment in the prospective study relied on participant-reported clinical history from a screening survey and a study questionnaire. Exposed participants were defined as having been in contact with someone with a PCR-confirmed or clinician-diagnosed COVID-19 case within 2 weeks of study entry. In the prospective study, mobile phlebotomists collected whole blood, serum and a nasopharyngeal or oropharyngeal swab from each participant. Over a 2-month period, participants in the prospective study had the option of providing additional blood draws and questionnaires. Before DNA extraction, prospective study blood samples were shipped either frozen or at room temperature. TCRbeta CDR3 regions were amplified from genomic DNA by means of the immunoSEQ Assay, a bias-controlled multiplex PCR. Concerning the study's data processing: The number of nucleated cells in each sample was estimated by amplification of reference gene primers within the assay. Sequence reads were collapsed and filtered to measure the absolute abundance of every unique TCRbeta CDR3 rearrangement. For each sample, productive Simpson clonality was calculated as the square root of Simpson's diversity index over productive rearrangements. What TCRdb holds here is the immuneACCESS table cut down to in-frame rearrangements. Part of the clones is not present; checked against another copy, under half of the missing clones reflect an unresolved V gene, and the others are unexplained. The V and J calls and clone size come from that table; D and trimming were worked out from the DNA. The sample table shows a few hundred thousand clones, and about 85% are seen once. The ten largest clonotypes hold about 6.9% of the sample.

The CDR3 spans 15 residues, from the cysteine through the phenylalanine. The sequence is cut down to CDR3 DNA, 45 bases in frame from base 1. CDR1 and CDR2 are drawn from the germline V gene: KGHSH, LQKENI. V drops 4 bases and J drops 0 bases, leaving 9 bases in between. Remarks on this clone: Its antigen is currently not known. Base quality data are lacking; no much larger clone is found one base away.

The paper as a whole reports these results and caveats: How much clinical and demographic metadata was included differed by source and by participant, and the metadata was provided uncurated.

Recombination connected TRBV18 to TRBJ2-2, with the D gene call left open. The specimen was PBMCs or T cells enriched from blood (not recorded which). The receptor was derived from a woman in her forties or fifties who had been exposed to COVID-19. CDR3 loop: CASSLRGANTGELFF. DNA sequence: TGTGCCAGCTCACTTCGAGGCGCGAACACCGGGGAGCTGTTTTTT.